Listed below are T cell receptor beta chains from one sample, sequenced in a study of cytomegalovirus exposure and HLA in healthy donors. Assay used: immunoSEQ multiplex PCR; TCRdb lists only in-frame clones, some missing. The repertoire holds approximately 130,000 clones, about 86% seen once, with roughly 5% in the top ten. The sequenced material came from PBMCs. The receptors stem from a woman aged 25 to 39 in good health and CMV-seronegative. CDR3s include the opening cysteine and the closing phenylalanine or tryptophan. Each record gives: clone size, V gene, D gene, J gene, CDR3 DNA, CDR3 protein. D genes are given only for firm matches. For some rows the clone size is stated as once, few or many, or as a class when expanded; others skip it.

-	TRBV28	-	TRBJ1-5	TGTGCCACCAACAGATATAGCAATCAGCCCCAGCATTTT	CATNRYSNQPQHF
-	TRBV28	TRBD1	TRBJ2-7	TGTGCCAGCAGGGACGCAGGGACAGGGGTCAGCGAGCAGTACTTC	CASRDAGTGVSEQYF
-	TRBV28	-	TRBJ2-7	TGTGCCAGCAGTTTAGGGGGGTTCAGCAACGAGCAGTACTTC	CASSLGGFSNEQYF
-	TRBV28	-	TRBJ1-5	TGTGCCAGCAGGTCTACAGGGTTCAGCAATCAGCCCCAGCATTTT	CASRSTGFSNQPQHF
-	TRBV27	TRBD1	TRBJ2-7	TGTGCCAGCAGTGCCAGAACAGGGGATGGGGGCTACGAGCAGTACTTC	CASSARTGDGGYEQYF
-	TRBV5-5	-	TRBJ2-1	TGTGCCAGCATCGGCGTCGTGGGAGGTTTCCACAATGAGCAGTTCTTC	CASIGVVGGFHNEQFF
-	TRBV4-1	TRBD2	TRBJ2-3	TGCGCCAGCAGCCAAGGGAGAACTAGCGGGTTAAGCACAGATACGCAGTATTTT	CASSQGRTSGLSTDTQYF
-	TRBV6-5	TRBD1	TRBJ1-5	TGTGCCAGCAGTTATACAGGGACAGGTCTCCATCAGCCCCAGCATTTT	CASSYTGTGLHQPQHF
-	TRBV6-6	-	TRBJ2-7	TGTGCCAGCAGTCATCAGGGGGGTCCCATCTCCTACGAGCAGTACTTC	CASSHQGGPISYEQYF
-	TRBV19	-	TRBJ1-1	TGTGCCAGTAGTATAGGCAGGGGGAACACTGAAGCTTTCTTT	CASSIGRGNTEAFF
-	TRBV5-1	-	TRBJ1-5	TGCGCCAGCAGCTTGGCCCCCCCCCAGGGACATAATCAGCCCCAGCATTTT	CASSLAPPQGHNQPQHF
-	TRBV18	-	TRBJ1-2	TGTGCCAGCTCACCAGGGGTCCCCGGGAGTAACTATGGCTACACCTTC	CASSPGVPGSNYGYTF
-	TRBV7-2	-	TRBJ1-1	TGTGCCAGCAGCGAGACAGCTCTGAACACTGAAGCTTTCTTT	CASSETALNTEAFF
many	TRBV19	-	TRBJ1-1	TGTGCCAGCGGAGGAAGGGTAGAAGCTTTCTTT	CASGGRVEAFF
few	TRBV2	TRBD1	TRBJ1-1	TGTGCCAGCAGCCTGACAGGGGCGAACACTGAAGCTTTCTTT	CASSLTGANTEAFF
-	TRBV27	TRBD2	TRBJ2-7	TGTGCCAGCAGTTTTTCCGGGAGGGAGCAGTACTTC	CASSFSGREQYF
-	TRBV27	TRBD2	TRBJ2-3	TGTGCCAGCAGTTTACTAGCGGGAAGCACAGATACGCAGTATTTT	CASSLLAGSTDTQYF